Listed below are T cell receptor beta chains from one sample, sequenced in a study of blood T cell repertoires in COVID-19. Profiled with immunoSEQ multiplex PCR; TCRdb holds only in-frame clones, not every one. The sample consists of more than 200,000 clones, about 86% of them appearing once. The sequenced sample was peripheral blood. The receptors were sampled from a man in his thirties or forties with active or convalescent COVID-19. Each CDR3 is given with its conserved first and last residue. Each record gives: CDR3 DNA, CDR3 protein, J gene, V gene, D gene, clone size. The D gene is left open where the match is weak. Not every row has a clone size; where given, it reads once, few, many or a size class.

TGTGCCAGCAGTTCTGGGTCGGGGGTCTTGAACACTGAAGCTTTCTTT,CASSSGSGVLNTEAFF,TRBJ1-1,TRBV27,NA,few
TGTGCCAGCAGCTCCTTAGCCGGGGAGCTGTTTTTT,CASSSLAGELFF,TRBJ2-2,TRBV7-3,NA,NA
TGTGCCAGCAGCCAAGAAGCAGGGGTACGGGCTTTCTTT,CASSQEAGVRAFF,TRBJ1-1,TRBV3-1/TRBV3-2,NA,few
TGTGCCAGCAGTGATATTACAGGGAGACCCACCGGGGAGCTGTTTTTT,CASSDITGRPTGELFF,TRBJ2-2,TRBV2,NA,few
TGTGCCAGCAGCTTAATAACAGGGACGGGCTCACCCCTCCACTTT,CASSLITGTGSPLHF,TRBJ1-6,TRBV5-8,NA,NA
TGTGCCAGCAGCTCAACAGGGATCGGCTACTACGAGCAGTACTTC,CASSSTGIGYYEQYF,TRBJ2-7,TRBV5-5,NA,NA
TGTGCCAGCAGCGTACTAGATAATAATGAAAAACTGTTTTTT,CASSVLDNNEKLFF,TRBJ1-4,TRBV9,NA,few
TGTGCCTGGAGTGACGGTTCTGGAAACACCATATATTTT,CAWSDGSGNTIYF,TRBJ1-3,TRBV30,NA,NA
TGTGCCAGCAGAGAACGGCCTAGCTCCTATAATTCACCCCTCCACTTT,CASRERPSSYNSPLHF,TRBJ1-6,TRBV6-1,NA,NA
TGCGCCAGCAGCATCGGACAGGGGGCGATGAGAGAGACCCAGTACTTC,CASSIGQGAMRETQYF,TRBJ2-5,TRBV5-1,TRBD1,NA
TGTGCCAGCAGTTCCAGGGGGCACAATGAGCAGTTCTTC,CASSSRGHNEQFF,TRBJ2-1,TRBV12-3/TRBV12-4,TRBD1,NA
TGTGCCAGCAGCCCCGACAGCTCCTATAATTCACCCCTCCACTTT,CASSPDSSYNSPLHF,TRBJ1-6,TRBV7-9,NA,NA
TGTGCCAGCACCGGGGGACAGCTCGGCCAAGCTTTCTTT,CASTGGQLGQAFF,TRBJ1-1,TRBV2,TRBD1,NA
TGTGCCAGCAGGCCGGGTCCTAGTCTCTATAGCAATCAGCCCCAGCATTTT,CASRPGPSLYSNQPQHF,TRBJ1-5,TRBV27,NA,NA
TGTGCCAGCAGTGACGACAGGCGTAGCTCCTACGAGCAGTACTTC,CASSDDRRSSYEQYF,TRBJ2-7,TRBV25-1,NA,NA
TGTGCCTGGAGTGGAGTTGACACTGAAGCTTTCTTT,CAWSGVDTEAFF,TRBJ1-1,TRBV30,NA,NA
TGTGCCAGCAGCCAGACAGATCCTTACGGCTACACCTTC,CASSQTDPYGYTF,TRBJ1-2,TRBV3-1/TRBV3-2,NA,NA
TGTGCCATCAGTGAGTTCCTGAGGGCGGGGGACTACGAGCAGTACTTC,CAISEFLRAGDYEQYF,TRBJ2-7,TRBV10-3,TRBD2,once
TGTGCCAGCAGCGTAGACACAGGGTCGAGAAACACCATATATTTT,CASSVDTGSRNTIYF,TRBJ1-3,TRBV9,NA,few
TGTGCCAGTAGTAAACTCGGGACAGGGCATGGCTACACCTTC,CASSKLGTGHGYTF,TRBJ1-2,TRBV19,TRBD1,NA
TGCAGCGTTGAGGTAGCAGAAGGCTACACCTTC,CSVEVAEGYTF,TRBJ1-2,TRBV29-1,NA,NA
TGTGCCAGCTCACCACTGGACAGGGGGACCTACGAGCAGTACTTC,CASSPLDRGTYEQYF,TRBJ2-7,TRBV18,TRBD1,NA
TGTGCCAGCAGCTCCGCGACTAGCGGGGGCACAGATACGCAGTATTTT,CASSSATSGGTDTQYF,TRBJ2-3,TRBV7-2,TRBD2,NA
TGTGCCACCAGCAACAGGGGTAGCAATCAGCCCCAGCATTTT,CATSNRGSNQPQHF,TRBJ1-5,TRBV15,TRBD1,once
TGTGCCAGTAGTATAAATCTGGGACAATCCTACGAGCAGTACTTC,CASSINLGQSYEQYF,TRBJ2-7,TRBV19,NA,NA
TGTGCCAGCAGCCAAGGTAGCGGAGGATACGAGCAGTACTTC,CASSQGSGGYEQYF,TRBJ2-7,TRBV4-2,NA,NA
TGTGCCAGCAGCTTTAAGAGAGGACAGACACAGTACTTC,CASSFKRGQTQYF,TRBJ2-7,TRBV7-2,NA,NA
TGTGCCATGACAGGGGGCCTGAACTATGGCTACACCTTC,CAMTGGLNYGYTF,TRBJ1-2,TRBV30,TRBD1,NA
TGTGCCTGGGAGTCGGGGGGCTTTGAAGCTTTCTTT,CAWESGGFEAFF,TRBJ1-1,TRBV30,NA,NA
TGTGCCAGCAGTTTAAGCCTGAACACTGAAGCTTTCTTT,CASSLSLNTEAFF,TRBJ1-1,TRBV27,NA,NA
TGTGCCAGCAGTATCTGGACAGACTATAACAATGAGCAGTTCTTC,CASSIWTDYNNEQFF,TRBJ2-1,TRBV6-5,NA,NA
TGTGCCAGCAGCCCCCGGGGTATAGCTGAAAAACTGTTTTTT,CASSPRGIAEKLFF,TRBJ1-4,TRBV9,NA,once
TGTGCCAGCAGCTCATACAGGGGGCTAGAAACCGGGGAGCTGTTTTTT,CASSSYRGLETGELFF,TRBJ2-2,TRBV7-6,TRBD1,NA